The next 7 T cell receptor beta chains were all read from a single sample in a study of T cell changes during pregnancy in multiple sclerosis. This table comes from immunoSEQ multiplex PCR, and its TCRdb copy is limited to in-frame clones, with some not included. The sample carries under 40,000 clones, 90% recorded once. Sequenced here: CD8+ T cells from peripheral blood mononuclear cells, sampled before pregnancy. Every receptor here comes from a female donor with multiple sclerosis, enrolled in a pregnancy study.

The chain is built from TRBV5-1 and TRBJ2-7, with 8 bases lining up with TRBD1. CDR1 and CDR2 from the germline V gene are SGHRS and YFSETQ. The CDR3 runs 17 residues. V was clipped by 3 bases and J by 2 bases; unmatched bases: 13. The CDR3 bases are TGCGCCAGCAGCTGGGAGACAGGGGAGGCTAGTCCCTACGAGCAGTACTTC. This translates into CASSWETGEASPYEQYF.

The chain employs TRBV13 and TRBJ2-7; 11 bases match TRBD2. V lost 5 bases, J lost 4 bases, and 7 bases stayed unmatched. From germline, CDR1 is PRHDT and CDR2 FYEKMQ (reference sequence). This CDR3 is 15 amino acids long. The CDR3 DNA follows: TGTGCCAGCAGCCTTAGCGGGGGGGCGGGATACGAGCAGTACTTC. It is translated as CASSLSGGAGYEQYF. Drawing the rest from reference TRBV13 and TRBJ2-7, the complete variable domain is AAGVIQSPRHLIKEKRETATLKCYPIPRHDTVYWYQQGPGQDPQFLISFYEKMQSDKGSIPDRFSAQQFSDYHSELNMSSLELGDSALYFCASSLSGGAGYEQYFGPGTRLTVT.

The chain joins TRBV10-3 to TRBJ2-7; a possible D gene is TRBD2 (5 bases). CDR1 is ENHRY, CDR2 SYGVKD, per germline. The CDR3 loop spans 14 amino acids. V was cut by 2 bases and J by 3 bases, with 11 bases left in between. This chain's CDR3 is CAISEPGKNYEQYF. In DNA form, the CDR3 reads TGTGCCATCAGTGAGCCCGGGAAGAACTACGAGCAGTACTTC.

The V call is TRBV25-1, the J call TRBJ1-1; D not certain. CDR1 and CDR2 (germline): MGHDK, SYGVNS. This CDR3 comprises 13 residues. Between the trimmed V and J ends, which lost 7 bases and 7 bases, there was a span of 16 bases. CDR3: CASISSGSGEAFF. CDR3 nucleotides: TGTGCCAGCATCTCAAGTGGGTCGGGTGAAGCTTTCTTT.

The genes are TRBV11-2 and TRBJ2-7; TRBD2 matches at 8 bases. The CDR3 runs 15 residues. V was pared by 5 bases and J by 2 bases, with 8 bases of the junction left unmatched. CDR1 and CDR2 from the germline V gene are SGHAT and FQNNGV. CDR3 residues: CASSPLGGGPYEQYF. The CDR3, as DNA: TGTGCCAGCAGCCCCCTGGGCGGGGGGCCCTACGAGCAGTACTTC.

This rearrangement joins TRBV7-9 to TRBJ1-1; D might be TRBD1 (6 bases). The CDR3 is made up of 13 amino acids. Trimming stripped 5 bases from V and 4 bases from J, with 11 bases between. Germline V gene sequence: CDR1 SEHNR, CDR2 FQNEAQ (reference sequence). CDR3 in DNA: TGTGCCAGCAGCCCAGGGGTAGGCACTGAAGCTTTCTTT. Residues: CASSPGVGTEAFF.

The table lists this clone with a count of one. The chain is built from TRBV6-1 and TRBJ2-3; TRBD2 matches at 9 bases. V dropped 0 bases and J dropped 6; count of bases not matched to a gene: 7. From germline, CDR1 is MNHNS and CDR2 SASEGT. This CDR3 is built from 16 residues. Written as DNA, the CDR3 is TGTGCCAGCAGTGAAGCAGAGCGGGAGGTGGGGGATACGCAGTATTTT. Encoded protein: CASSEAEREVGDTQYF.